This T cell receptor (beta chain) was profiled in a study of shared clonotypes between healthy human individuals. Study conclusions and caveats: The sharing of 4.5% to 5.5% of naive CD4 clonotypes was seen across several donors. Across subsets, estimated richness was generally greater for naive than for memory populations.

Trimming pared 1 base from V and 14 bases from J, leaving 19 bases between. This CDR3 has 14 amino acids. Germline CDR1 reads SGHAT; CDR2 reads FQNNGV. A deep-level run was used for the assay. TCRdb's table, derived via immunoSEQ multiplex PCR, lists solely in-frame clones and lacks some. Found here are about 1.1 million clones, more than 75% of them singletons; the top ten hold roughly 0.61%. Note on this clone: Antigen specificity is unknown.

This TCR was sampled from a man aged 18 to 29 in good health. Some clones in this sample may be carry-over from other donors' samples. Sequencing used memory CD4+ T cells from PBMCs. Noted subset: CD45RA-negative fraction. This chain links TRBV11-2 with TRBJ2-3, with D tentatively TRBD2 (5 bases). This chain's CDR3 is CASSLAPAEVGAYF. CDR3 DNA: TGTGCCAGCAGCTTAGCCCCCGCGGAGGTCGGTGCGTATTTT.